This is a list of T cell receptor beta chains from one sample in a study of early T cells in non-severe SARS-CoV-2 infection. TCRdb reprocessed the 5' RACE reads with MiXCR, giving one entry per CDR3 protein. The table records 50,000 to 65,000 distinct CDR3 sequences, about 9.7% of them present only once. The material sequenced was whole blood. The source of these receptors is an adult who was a healthcare worker with PCR-confirmed SARS-CoV-2 infection or an uninfected control (not recorded which). The conserved cysteine and the conserved F or W are not part of the CDR3 here. Rows give clone size only sometimes, using once, few, many, or a class for an expanded clone.

clone size	V gene	J gene	CDR3 protein
many	TRBV5-8	TRBJ2-7	ASSKELRMHYEQY
many	TRBV7-2	TRBJ2-3	ASSLVKRDTQY
many	TRBV2	TRBJ1-2	ASSPPGQGFRYT
many	TRBV14	TRBJ2-1	ASSQVVGYNEQF
-	TRBV12-3/TRBV12-4	TRBJ1-5	ASSLGLNQPQH
few	TRBV20-1	TRBJ2-7	SALWGDYYEQY
many	TRBV6-5	TRBJ2-4	ASSSGQGTNIQY
many	TRBV6-5	TRBJ1-6	ASGGGRDNSPLH
-	TRBV25-1	TRBJ2-5	ASSGNQGARQETQY
many	TRBV2	TRBJ2-7	ASSEVPGGPYEQY
many	TRBV25-1	TRBJ1-1	ASSESRGGREGAF
many	TRBV2	TRBJ2-3	ASSEERTTDTQY
many	TRBV20-1	TRBJ2-7	SAREGFSYEQY
many	TRBV27	TRBJ2-6	ASSLSTVLSGANVLT
many	TRBV18	TRBJ2-2	ASSPISGANTGELF
few	TRBV7-9	TRBJ2-1	ASRDSGNEQF
few	TRBV20-1	TRBJ2-3	SARAPAGGPDTQY
few	TRBV5-4	TRBJ1-2	ASSLAGTHGYT
many	TRBV9	TRBJ1-1	ASSVGRGPKEAF
once	TRBV7-9	TRBJ2-7	TSSSGQLGEQY
-	TRBV19	TRBJ2-7	ASSIRGGSFYEQY
-	TRBV7-2	TRBJ2-1	ASSSPLDMSYNEQF
few	TRBV9	TRBJ2-2	ASSVGDTGELF
-	TRBV28	TRBJ2-7	ASSTNYEQY
many	TRBV5-4	TRBJ2-1	ASSLTQGGRALNEQF
-	TRBV7-9	TRBJ2-1	ASSRSRNSYNEQF
many	TRBV28	TRBJ2-7	ASRTGGTGVTEQY
many	TRBV2	TRBJ2-3	ASSGFLLNTDTQY
many	TRBV6-2/TRBV6-3	TRBJ2-1	ASRPGLAGGNEQF
few	TRBV6-1	TRBJ2-3	ASSATRDYTDTQY
few	TRBV21-1	TRBJ1-5	ASSKVQGASNQPQH
many	TRBV7-9	TRBJ2-1	ASSLGGLAPSNEQF
few	TRBV7-2	TRBJ1-1	ASSQNRNTEAF
-	TRBV18	TRBJ2-1	ASSPYGLAGAGEQF
many	TRBV30	TRBJ2-5	AWRRNSGGQETQY
many	TRBV9	TRBJ2-6	ASSVEAGGGGANVLT
many	TRBV6-2/TRBV6-3	TRBJ2-7	ASSYPEGRTYEQY
many	TRBV4-1	TRBJ2-7	ASSQETATSGSYEQY
many	TRBV7-2	TRBJ2-7	ASSPSLHGATYEQY
-	TRBV29-1	TRBJ1-4	SVEDRGSNEKLF
many	TRBV27	TRBJ1-1	ASSLEVNTEAF
-	TRBV7-6	TRBJ1-3	ASSLAQRFSGNTIY
many	TRBV5-5	TRBJ2-3	ASSLRWGTSGKVDTQY
-	TRBV3-1	TRBJ2-7	ASSQGATSGGDEQY
many	TRBV29-1	TRBJ2-7	SPALLVGIPETYEQY
many	TRBV7-2	TRBJ1-4	ASSPVGLTNEKLF
many	TRBV30	TRBJ2-7	AWSGSGVYEQY
many	TRBV10-2	TRBJ2-2	ASSGSRVTGELF
many	TRBV11-2	TRBJ2-3	ASSPWGTTDTQY
few	TRBV2	TRBJ2-7	AGKRDTGGVYEQY